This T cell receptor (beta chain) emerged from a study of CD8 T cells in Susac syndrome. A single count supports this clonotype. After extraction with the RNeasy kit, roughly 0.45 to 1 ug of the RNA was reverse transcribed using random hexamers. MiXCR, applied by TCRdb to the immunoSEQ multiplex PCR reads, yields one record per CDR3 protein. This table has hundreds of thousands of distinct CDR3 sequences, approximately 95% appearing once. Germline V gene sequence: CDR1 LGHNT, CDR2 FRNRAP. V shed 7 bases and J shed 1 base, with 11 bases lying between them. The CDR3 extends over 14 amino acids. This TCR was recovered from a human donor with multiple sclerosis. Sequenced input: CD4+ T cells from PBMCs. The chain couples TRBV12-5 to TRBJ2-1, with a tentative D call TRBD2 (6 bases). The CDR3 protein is CASAISGSYNEQFF. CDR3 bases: TGTGCTAGTGCTATTAGCGGATCCTACAATGAGCAGTTCTTC.